This TCR beta chain was observed in a study of shared clonotypes between healthy human individuals. This CDR3 spans 14 amino acids. Germline V gene sequence: CDR1 LNHDA, CDR2 SQIVND (reference sequence). Trimming took 6 bases from V and 2 from J, leaving 11 bases between them. Assay used: immunoSEQ multiplex PCR; TCRdb lists only in-frame clones, some missing. The profile covers 1.5 million to 2.5 million clones, with about 94% appearing a single time and around 1.2% taken by the ten largest. Naive CD8 isolation took CD45RO-negative cells positively selected for CCR7 and excluded terminally differentiated effector memory CD45RA+ cells.

V usage is TRBV19 and J usage is TRBJ2-1; tentative D call: TRBD1 (6 bases). The TCR comes from a man younger than 35 in good health. Sequences were obtained from naive CD8+ T cells sorted from blood. The CDR3 nucleotides are TGTGCCAGTAGGACCGGGACAACCTACAATGAGCAGTTCTTC. Protein sequence: CASRTGTTYNEQFF.